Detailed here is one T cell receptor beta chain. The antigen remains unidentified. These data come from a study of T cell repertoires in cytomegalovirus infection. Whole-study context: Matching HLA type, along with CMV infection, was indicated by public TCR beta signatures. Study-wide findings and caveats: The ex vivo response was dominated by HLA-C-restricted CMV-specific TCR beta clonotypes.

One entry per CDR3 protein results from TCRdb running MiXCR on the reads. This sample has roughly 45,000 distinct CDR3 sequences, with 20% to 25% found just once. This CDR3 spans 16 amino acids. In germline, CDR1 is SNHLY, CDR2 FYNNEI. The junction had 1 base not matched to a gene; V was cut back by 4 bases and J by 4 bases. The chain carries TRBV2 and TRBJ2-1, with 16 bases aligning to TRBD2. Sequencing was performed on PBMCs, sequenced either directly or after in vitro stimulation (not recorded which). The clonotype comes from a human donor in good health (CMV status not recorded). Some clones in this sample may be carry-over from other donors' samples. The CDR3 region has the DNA TGTGCCAGCAGTGGGGGACTAGCGGGAGGGTACAATGAGCAGTTCTTC. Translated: CASSGGLAGGYNEQFF.